A single sample is the source of the 16 T cell receptor beta chains below, sequenced in a study of spatial heterogeneity in lung cancer. TCRdb reprocessed the 5' RACE reads with MiXCR, giving one entry per CDR3 protein. The repertoire has about 82,000 distinct CDR3 sequences, 10% to 15% of them found once; the top ten carry 4.5% to 5.5%. Time point of the sample: sample taken at primary tumor resection. Whole RNA was taken from tumor, nontumor lung or frozen PBMC; it was then sequenced unsorted. This sample comprised PBMCs, obtained at surgery. These receptors were obtained from a male donor with early-stage non-small cell lung cancer.

This clonotype was picked up many times. The chain recombines TRBV6-1 with TRBJ1-1, with 9 bases matching TRBD1. Germline V gene lookup returns CDR1 MNHNS and CDR2 SASEGT. This CDR3 is 16 amino acids long. V lost 7 bases, J lost 5 bases, and 14 bases stayed unmatched. DNA for the CDR3: TGTGCCAGCAACAATAGGACAGGGGCCCCGAAGACTGAAGCTTTCTTT. Its translation is CASNNRTGAPKTEAFF.

This clonotype has a handful of counts. V usage is TRBV20-1 and J usage is TRBJ2-4; 11 bases fit TRBD2. Germline V gene sequence: CDR1 DFQATT, CDR2 SNEGSKA (reference sequence). V was pared by 3 bases and J by 1 base, with 11 bases of the junction left unmatched. The CDR3 runs to 18 residues. CDR3 nucleotides: TGCAGTGCTAGTGGACTAGCGGGCTACAGGCGCGCCAAAAACATTCAGTACTTC. Translation: CSASGLAGYRRAKNIQYF.

This chain uses TRBV7-3 with TRBJ2-2; 12 positions agree with TRBD2. The CDR3 covers 17 residues. J was trimmed by 6 bases and V by 2 bases; bases with no gene match: 7. Germline V CDR1 and CDR2: SGHTA, FQGTGA. CDR3 sequence (DNA): TGTGCCAGCAGCTTATCCTCTAGCGGGGGGGCCCCCGGGGAGCTGTTTTTT. Encoded protein: CASSLSSSGGAPGELFF.

This chain uses TRBV5-1 with TRBJ2-5; 7 bases map to TRBD1. This CDR3 is 15 amino acids long. Germline CDR1 reads SGHRS; CDR2 reads YFSETQ. V lost 0 bases and J lost 2; bases outside the gene matches: 4. CDR3 DNA sequence: TGCGCCAGCAGCTTGGACAGGGGCTCTCAAGAGACCCAGTACTTC. It encodes CASSLDRGSQETQYF. Using reference TRBV5-1 and TRBJ2-5 for the parts outside the CDR3, the full variable domain is KAGVTQTPRYLIKTRGQQVTLSCSPISGHRSVSWYQQTPGQGLQFLFEYFSETQRNKGNFPGRFSGRQFSNSRSEMNVSTLELGDSALYLCASSLDRGSQETQYFGPGTRLLVL.

The sample holds a few counts of this clonotype. The rearrangement uses TRBV5-1 and TRBJ2-7; TRBD2 agrees at 8 bases. This CDR3 region has 14 residues. CDR1 is SGHRS, CDR2 YFSETQ, per germline. The J segment lost 6 bases and the V segment lost 1 base, leaving 6 bases of the junction unmatched. CDR3 region: CASSLTGGIGEQYF. The DNA for the CDR3 is TGCGCCAGCAGCTTGACGGGGGGGATAGGCGAGCAGTACTTC.

The rearrangement uses TRBV7-9 and TRBJ2-1; 12 nucleotides line up with TRBD2. With V trimmed by 2 bases and J by 2 bases, 1 base remained unmatched. The CDR3 has 16 residues. CDR1 is SEHNR and CDR2 is FQNEAQ in the germline V gene (reference sequence). The CDR3: CASSLTSGGTYNEQFF. The DNA for the CDR3 is TGTGCCAGCAGCTTAACTAGCGGGGGGACCTACAATGAGCAGTTCTTC.

This clonotype was seen a few times. The chain couples TRBV5-4 to TRBJ1-2; TRBD1 aligns across 9 bases. Per the germline V gene, CDR1 is SGHNT and CDR2 is YYREEE (reference sequence). The CDR3 has 15 amino acids. The V segment lost 3 bases and the J segment 2 bases; nucleotides outside the gene matches: 5. CDR3 protein: CASSSPGTGNYGYTF. The CDR3 bases are TGTGCCAGCAGCTCTCCCGGGACAGGGAACTATGGCTACACCTTC.

This clonotype was detected ten times or more. The chain links TRBV29-1 to TRBJ1-5, with a weak D call TRBD1 (5 bases). Germline loops: CDR1 SQVTM, CDR2 ANQGSEA. The CDR3 totals 13 residues. Trimming removed 6 bases at V and 0 bases at J, with 9 bases between. CDR3 nucleotides: TGCAGCGTGGGGGACTATAGCAATCAGCCCCAGCATTTT. It specifies CSVGDYSNQPQHF.

This clonotype turned up a few times. The chain carries TRBV7-3 and TRBJ2-2; D possibly matches TRBD1 or TRBD2 (6 bases each). Germline loops: CDR1 SGHTA, CDR2 FQGTGA. The CDR3 runs 16 residues. The V gene lost 5 bases and the J gene lost 0 bases, with 13 bases spanning the gap. The CDR3 coding sequence is TGTGCCAGCAGCCGCGGGACACCTGCGAACACCGGGGAGCTGTTTTTT. The encoded protein is CASSRGTPANTGELFF.

The V call is TRBV5-1, the J call TRBJ2-7; the match to TRBD1 covers 8 bases. CDR3 size: 14 residues. V lost 5 bases, J lost 5 bases, and 9 bases stayed unmatched. Germline assignment: CDR1 SGHRS and CDR2 YFSETQ. The CDR3 sequence: CASSPGQGKDEQYF. In DNA form, the CDR3 reads TGCGCCAGCAGTCCCGGACAGGGTAAGGACGAGCAGTACTTC.

This clonotype was observed a handful of times. The chain recombines TRBV5-1 with TRBJ2-2; D possibly uses TRBD1 or TRBD2 (5 bases each). Germline V gene sequence: CDR1 SGHRS, CDR2 YFSETQ. Trimming stripped 4 bases from V and 2 bases from J, with 15 bases between. The CDR3 consists of 16 residues. CDR3 nucleotides: TGCGCCAGCAGCGCTCCGGGGCCGACTAACACCGGGGAGCTGTTTTTT. Amino acid sequence: CASSAPGPTNTGELFF.

A few counts support this clonotype. This chain joins TRBV29-1 and TRBJ1-4; 7 positions agree with TRBD1. V dropped 5 bases and J dropped 4; count of bases not matched to a gene: 4. From germline, CDR1 is SQVTM and CDR2 ANQGSEA. This CDR3 has 13 amino acids. The CDR3 spells CSVQGGSNEKLFF. The CDR3 DNA sequence: TGCAGCGTTCAGGGGGGAAGTAATGAAAAACTGTTTTTT.

In nucleotides, the CDR3 is TGCGCCAGCAGCCCCGGGTTCTACAATGAGCAGTTCTTC. Its protein is CASSPGFYNEQFF. The V gene is TRBV4-1, the J gene TRBJ2-1, with no clear D. This CDR3 region has 13 residues. Deletions cut 4 bases from V and 3 bases from J, with 7 bases between. CDR1 is MGHRA, CDR2 YSYEKL, per germline.

The rearrangement joins TRBV11-3 to TRBJ2-5; 9 bases align to TRBD2. Germline loops: CDR1 SGHNT, CDR2 YENEEA. The trim removed 5 bases at V and 1 base at J, leaving 5 bases unmatched. The CDR3 is made up of 15 amino acids. The CDR3 bases are TGTGCCAGCAGCGTTAGCGGGAGTTCCCAAGAGACCCAGTACTTC. Protein: CASSVSGSSQETQYF.

The chain employs TRBV2 and TRBJ2-2; tentatively, D is TRBD1 or TRBD2 (5 bases each). The ends were cut back, 4 bases at V and 1 base at J, with 10 bases in the middle. CDR1 is SNHLY, CDR2 FYNNEI, per germline. CDR3 length equals 15 residues. The CDR3 bases are TGTGCCAGCAGTGGGGACGGGCTGAACACCGGGGAGCTGTTTTTT. It translates to CASSGDGLNTGELFF.

The chain has TRBV19 and TRBJ1-2; 8 bases match TRBD1. Trimming cost V 9 bases and J 4 bases; bases outside gene matches: 7. Germline V gene lookup returns CDR1 LNHDA and CDR2 SQIVND (reference sequence). The CDR3 consists of 13 residues. This CDR3 reads CASLRGPFYGYTF. The CDR3 DNA reads as TGTGCCAGCCTCAGGGGGCCGTTCTATGGCTACACCTTC.